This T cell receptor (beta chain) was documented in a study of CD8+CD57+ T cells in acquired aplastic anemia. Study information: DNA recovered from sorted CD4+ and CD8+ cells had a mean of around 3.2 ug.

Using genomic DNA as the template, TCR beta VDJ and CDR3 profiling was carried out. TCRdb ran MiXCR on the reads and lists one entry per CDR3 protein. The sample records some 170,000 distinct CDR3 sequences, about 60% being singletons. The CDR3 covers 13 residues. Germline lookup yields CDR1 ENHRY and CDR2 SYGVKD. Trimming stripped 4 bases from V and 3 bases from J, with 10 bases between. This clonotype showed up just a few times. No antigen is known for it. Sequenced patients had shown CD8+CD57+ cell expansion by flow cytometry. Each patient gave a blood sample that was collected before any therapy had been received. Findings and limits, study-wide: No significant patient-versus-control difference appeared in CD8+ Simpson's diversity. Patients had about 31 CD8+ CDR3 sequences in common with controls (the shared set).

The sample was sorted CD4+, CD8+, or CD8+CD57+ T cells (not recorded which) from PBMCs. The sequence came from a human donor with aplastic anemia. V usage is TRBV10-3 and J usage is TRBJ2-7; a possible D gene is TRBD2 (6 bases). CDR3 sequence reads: CAISGTTLYEQYF. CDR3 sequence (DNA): TGTGCCATCAGTGGGACTACCCTCTACGAGCAGTACTTC.